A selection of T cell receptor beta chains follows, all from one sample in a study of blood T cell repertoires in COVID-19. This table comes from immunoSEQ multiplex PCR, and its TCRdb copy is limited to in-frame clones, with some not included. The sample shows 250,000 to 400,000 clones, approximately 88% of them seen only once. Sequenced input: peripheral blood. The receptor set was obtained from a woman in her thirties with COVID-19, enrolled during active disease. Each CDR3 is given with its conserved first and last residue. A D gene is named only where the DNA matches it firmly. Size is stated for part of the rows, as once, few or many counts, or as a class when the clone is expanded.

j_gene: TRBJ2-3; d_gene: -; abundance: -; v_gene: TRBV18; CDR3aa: CASSPQQASTDTQYF; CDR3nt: TGTGCCAGCTCACCTCAACAGGCGAGCACAGATACGCAGTATTTT
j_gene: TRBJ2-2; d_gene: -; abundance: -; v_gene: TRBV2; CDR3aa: CASSATVSTGELFF; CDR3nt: TGTGCCAGCAGTGCGACAGTCTCCACCGGGGAGCTGTTTTTT
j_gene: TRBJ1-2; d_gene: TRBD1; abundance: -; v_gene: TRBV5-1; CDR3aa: CASSPASGTGGRGYTF; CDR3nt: TGCGCCAGCAGCCCGGCTTCCGGGACAGGGGGTCGCGGCTACACCTTC
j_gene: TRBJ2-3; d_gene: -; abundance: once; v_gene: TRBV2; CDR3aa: CASSEGPSTDTQYF; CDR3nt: TGTGCCAGCAGTGAAGGTCCTAGCACAGATACGCAGTATTTT
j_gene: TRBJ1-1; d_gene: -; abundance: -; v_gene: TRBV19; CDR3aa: CASSIRALNTEAFF; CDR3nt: TGTGCCAGTAGTATCAGGGCCCTGAACACTGAAGCTTTCTTT
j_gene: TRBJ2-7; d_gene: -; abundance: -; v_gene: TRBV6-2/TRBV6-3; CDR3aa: CASSDGQPPYEQYF; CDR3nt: TGTGCCAGCAGCGACGGACAACCTCCCTACGAGCAGTACTTC
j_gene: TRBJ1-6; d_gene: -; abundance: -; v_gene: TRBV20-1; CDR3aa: CSASFGNNSPLHF; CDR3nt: TGCAGTGCTAGTTTCGGTAATAATTCACCCCTCCACTTT
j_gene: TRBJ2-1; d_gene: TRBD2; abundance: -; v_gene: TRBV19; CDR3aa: CASSITFRIGGGYNEQFF; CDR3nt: TGTGCCAGTAGTATAACATTCCGTATCGGGGGGGGCTACAATGAGCAGTTCTTC
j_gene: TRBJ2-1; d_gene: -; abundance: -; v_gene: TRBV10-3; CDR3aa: CATGVVNEQFF; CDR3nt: TGTGCCACAGGGGTCGTCAATGAGCAGTTCTTC
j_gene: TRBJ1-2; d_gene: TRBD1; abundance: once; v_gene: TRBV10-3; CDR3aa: CAISDRGVTGEYGYTF; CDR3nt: TGTGCCATCAGTGATAGAGGCGTGACAGGGGAGTACGGCTACACCTTC
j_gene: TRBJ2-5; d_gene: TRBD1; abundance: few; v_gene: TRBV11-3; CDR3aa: CASSLDVRQGEKETQYF; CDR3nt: TGTGCCAGCAGCTTAGATGTAAGACAGGGGGAAAAAGAGACCCAGTACTTC
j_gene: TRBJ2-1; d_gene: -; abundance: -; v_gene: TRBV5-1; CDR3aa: CASSRENYNEQFF; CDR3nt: TGCGCCAGCAGCCGCGAAAATTACAATGAGCAGTTCTTC
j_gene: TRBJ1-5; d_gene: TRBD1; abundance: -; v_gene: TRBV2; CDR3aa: CASSRTGIFNQPQHF; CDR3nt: TGTGCCAGCAGCCGGACAGGGATCTTCAATCAGCCCCAGCATTTT